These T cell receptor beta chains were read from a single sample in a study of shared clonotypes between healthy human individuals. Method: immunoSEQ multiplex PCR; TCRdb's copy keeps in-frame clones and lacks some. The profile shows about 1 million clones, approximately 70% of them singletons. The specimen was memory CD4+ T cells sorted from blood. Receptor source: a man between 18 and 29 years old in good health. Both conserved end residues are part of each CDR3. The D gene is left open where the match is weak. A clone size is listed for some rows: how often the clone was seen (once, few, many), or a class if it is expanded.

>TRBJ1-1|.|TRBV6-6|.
TGTGCCAGCTCAAGACAGGCCGTGAACACTGAAGCTTTCTTT
CASSRQAVNTEAFF
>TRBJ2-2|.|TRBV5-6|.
TGTGCCAGCAGCTTGGCCACGAGCCCCGGGGAGCTGTTTTTT
CASSLATSPGELFF
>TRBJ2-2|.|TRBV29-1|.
TGCAGCGTTGTAGAATATGGTAGGACCGGGGAGCTGTTTTTT
CSVVEYGRTGELFF
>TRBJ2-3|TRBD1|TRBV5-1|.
TGCGCCAGCAGCTTGAGGACAGGGCGGGAAGATACGCAGTATTTT
CASSLRTGREDTQYF
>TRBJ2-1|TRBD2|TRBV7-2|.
TGTGCCAGCAGCCGTGCGGGAGGAGGGTTTAATGAGCAGTTCTTC
CASSRAGGGFNEQFF
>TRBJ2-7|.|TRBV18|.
TGTGCCAGCTCACCACCGGGACTCACATACGAGCAGTACTTC
CASSPPGLTYEQYF
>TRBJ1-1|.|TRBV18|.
TGTGCCAGCTCACCGGGGCGCACTGAAGCTTTCTTT
CASSPGRTEAFF
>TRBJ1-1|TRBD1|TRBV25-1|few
TGTGCCAGCAGTGATGCCCGGGCAGGGGGCATCTCTGAAGCTTTCTTT
CASSDARAGGISEAFF
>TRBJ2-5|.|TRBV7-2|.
TGTGCCAGCAGCCGTCGGACGGCGGTACAGACCCAGTACTTC
CASSRRTAVQTQYF
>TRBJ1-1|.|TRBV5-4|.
TGTGCCAGCACCATAGACAGGTACACTGAAGCTTTCTTT
CASTIDRYTEAFF
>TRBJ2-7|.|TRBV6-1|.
TGTGCCAGCAGTGAACTTGGACTAAGGGAGCAGTACTTC
CASSELGLREQYF
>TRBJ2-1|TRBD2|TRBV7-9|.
TGTGCCAGCAGCCTAGCGGGAGGAAGGAATGAGCAGTTCTTC
CASSLAGGRNEQFF
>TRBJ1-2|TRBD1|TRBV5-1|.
TGCGCCAGCAGCCCCGGGACAGGAGGTAACTATGGCTACACCTTC
CASSPGTGGNYGYTF
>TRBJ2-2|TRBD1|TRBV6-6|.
TGTGCCAGCAGGATATGGGACAGGGGGCACACCGGGGAGCTGTTTTTT
CASRIWDRGHTGELFF
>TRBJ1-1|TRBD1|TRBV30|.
TGTGCCTGGAGCCAGGGGGCGTTGAGGACTGAAGCTTTCTTT
CAWSQGALRTEAFF
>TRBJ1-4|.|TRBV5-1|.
TGCGCCAGCAGCCCTACGGCCGCAACTAATGAAAAACTGTTTTTT
CASSPTAATNEKLFF
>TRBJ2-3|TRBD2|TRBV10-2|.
TGCGCCAGCCGGAGTAGCGGGGGGACAGATACGCAGTATTTT
CASRSSGGTDTQYF
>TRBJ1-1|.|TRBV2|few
TGTGCCAGCAGTGAGGAGGCCTCCCGAGCTTTCTTT
CASSEEASRAFF
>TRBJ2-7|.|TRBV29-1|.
TGCAGCGTCTCACCGGACGGCTACGAGCAGTACTTC
CSVSPDGYEQYF
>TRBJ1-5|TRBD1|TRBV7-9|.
TGTGCCAGCAGCTTGACCGGGACAGGGCTTTATAGCAATCAGCCCCAGCATTTT
CASSLTGTGLYSNQPQHF
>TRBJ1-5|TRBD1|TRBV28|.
TGTGCCAGCAGTCCACTGGGACAGCGTTATCAGCCCCAGCATTTT
CASSPLGQRYQPQHF
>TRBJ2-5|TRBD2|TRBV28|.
TGTGCCAGCAGTCCATGGACTAGCGGGGGCTCGTACCAAGAGACCCAGTACTTC
CASSPWTSGGSYQETQYF
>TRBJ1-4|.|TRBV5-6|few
TGTGCCAGCAGCTTGTATTCTGCAACTAATGAAAAACTGTTTTTT
CASSLYSATNEKLFF
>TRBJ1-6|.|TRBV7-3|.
TGTGCCAGCAGAGAATTCGGGGGCTCCTATAATTCACCCCTCCACTTT
CASREFGGSYNSPLHF
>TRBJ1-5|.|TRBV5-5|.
TGTGCCAGCAGCTTATCAGGTAGTCAGCCCCAGCATTTT
CASSLSGSQPQHF
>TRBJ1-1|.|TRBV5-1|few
TGCGCCAGCAGCCCCACGGGGGCTGGTGGAGCTTTCTTT
CASSPTGAGGAFF
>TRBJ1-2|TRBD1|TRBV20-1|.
TGCAGTGCTATGACAGGGGTTGGCTACACCTTC
CSAMTGVGYTF
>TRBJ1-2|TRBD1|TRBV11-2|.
TGTGCCAGCAGCCAAGGCGGACAGGGGATGCACTATGGCTACACCTTC
CASSQGGQGMHYGYTF
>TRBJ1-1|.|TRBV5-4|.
TGTGCCAGCAGCCCCGACAGATATAGCACTGAAGCTTTCTTT
CASSPDRYSTEAFF
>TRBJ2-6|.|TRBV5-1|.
TGCGCCAGCAGCTTGGAAGGGTTCGGGGCCAACGTCCTGACTTTC
CASSLEGFGANVLTF
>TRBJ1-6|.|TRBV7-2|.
TGTGCCAGCAGCTTAGCCGGAGGTTCACCCCTCCACTTT
CASSLAGGSPLHF
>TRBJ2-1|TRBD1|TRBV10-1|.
TGCGCCAGCAGTGAGTCGGACAGGGGATCCTACAATGAGCAGTTCTTC
CASSESDRGSYNEQFF
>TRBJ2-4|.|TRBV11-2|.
TGTGCCAGCAGCTTAGCCGGGCTAGGCAAAAACATTCAGTACTTC
CASSLAGLGKNIQYF
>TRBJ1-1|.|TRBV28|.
TGTGCCAGCAGTACGACCCAGGGGACTGAAGCTTTCTTT
CASSTTQGTEAFF
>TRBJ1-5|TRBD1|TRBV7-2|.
TGTGCCAGCAGCGGACAGGGGGCAGGGCAGCCCCAGCATTTT
CASSGQGAGQPQHF
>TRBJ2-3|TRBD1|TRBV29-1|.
TGCAGCGTTGGGACAGGGGGCGTAGGCACAGATACGCAGTATTTT
CSVGTGGVGTDTQYF
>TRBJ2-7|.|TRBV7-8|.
TGTGCCAGCAGCATGTGGCAGGGGAGGAGCGAGCAGTACTTC
CASSMWQGRSEQYF
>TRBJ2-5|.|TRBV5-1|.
TGCGCCAGCACCGCCTTTATAGGGAAAGAGACCCAGTACTTC
CASTAFIGKETQYF
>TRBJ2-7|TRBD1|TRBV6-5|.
TGTGCCAGCAGTTATTCCGGCAGGGGGCAATACGAGCAGTACTTC
CASSYSGRGQYEQYF
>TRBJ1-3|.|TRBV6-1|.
TGTGCCAGCAGTGCAGGCATCGTCTCTGGAAACACCATATATTTT
CASSAGIVSGNTIYF
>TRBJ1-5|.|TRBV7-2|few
TGTGCCAGCAGCTTAGTCGGCGGTAATCAGCCCCAGCATTTT
CASSLVGGNQPQHF
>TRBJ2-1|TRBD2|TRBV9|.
TGTGCCAGCAGCGTTACTAGCGGGGAGTTCAATGAGCAGTTCTTC
CASSVTSGEFNEQFF
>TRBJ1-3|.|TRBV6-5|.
TGTGCCAGCAGTTACTCTCGCAGATCTGGAAACACCATATATTTT
CASSYSRRSGNTIYF
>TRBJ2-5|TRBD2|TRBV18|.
TGTGCCAGCACCCACGGGACTAGCGGGGAGACCCAGTACTTC
CASTHGTSGETQYF
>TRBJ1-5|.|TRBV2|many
TGTGCCAGCAGTTTCGGTCATAGCAATCAGCCCCAGCATTTT
CASSFGHSNQPQHF
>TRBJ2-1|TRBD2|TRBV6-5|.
TGTGCCAGCCAAGGCGGGGGGGCCTCCTACAATGAGCAGTTCTTC
CASQGGGASYNEQFF
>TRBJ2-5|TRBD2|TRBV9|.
TGTGCCAGCAGCGTCCTAGCGGGGGGGCATGGAGAGACCCAGTACTTC
CASSVLAGGHGETQYF
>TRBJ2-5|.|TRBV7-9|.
TGTGCCAGCAGCTTAGCTGGCGGCCAAGAGACCCAGTACTTC
CASSLAGGQETQYF
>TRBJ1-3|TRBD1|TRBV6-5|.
TGTGCCAGCAGTTCGGGACAGATCTTCTCTGGAAACACCATATATTTT
CASSSGQIFSGNTIYF
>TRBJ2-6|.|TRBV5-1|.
TGCGCCAGCAGCTTGGGGGGATCCTCTGGGGCCAACGTCCTGACTTTC
CASSLGGSSGANVLTF
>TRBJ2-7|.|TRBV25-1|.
TGTGCCAGCAGTGTGACAGGCTCCTACGAGCAGTACTTC
CASSVTGSYEQYF
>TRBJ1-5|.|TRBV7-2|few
TGTGCCAGCAGCTTAGGTCGGGGGCGGAATCAGCCCCAGCATTTT
CASSLGRGRNQPQHF
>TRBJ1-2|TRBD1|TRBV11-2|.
TGTGCCAGCAGCTTCACGGGGGACAGCTATGGCTACACCTTC
CASSFTGDSYGYTF
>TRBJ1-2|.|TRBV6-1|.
TGTGCCAGCAGCGAGGGTCGGGGCCGGCAGGGCTACACCTTC
CASSEGRGRQGYTF
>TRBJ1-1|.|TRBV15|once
TGTGCCACCAGCAATTTCGGACTGGCGAACACTGAAGCTTTCTTT
CATSNFGLANTEAFF
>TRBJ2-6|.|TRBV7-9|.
TGTGCCAGCAGCCGGCGGACGGGGGCCTCTGGGGCCAACGTCCTGACTTTC
CASSRRTGASGANVLTF
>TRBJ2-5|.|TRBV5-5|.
TGTGCCAGCAGCTTGGGCAGACCGAAAGAGACCCAGTACTTC
CASSLGRPKETQYF
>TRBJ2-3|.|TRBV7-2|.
TGTGCCAGCAGCTTAAGACCCACCCCCGATACGCAGTATTTT
CASSLRPTPDTQYF
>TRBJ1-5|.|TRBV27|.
TGTGCCACCTCAAGGGGGACCCAGCCCCAGCATTTT
CATSRGTQPQHF
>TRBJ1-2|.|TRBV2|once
TGTGCCAGCACTTCGGGGGAGGGTAACTATGGCTACACCTTC
CASTSGEGNYGYTF